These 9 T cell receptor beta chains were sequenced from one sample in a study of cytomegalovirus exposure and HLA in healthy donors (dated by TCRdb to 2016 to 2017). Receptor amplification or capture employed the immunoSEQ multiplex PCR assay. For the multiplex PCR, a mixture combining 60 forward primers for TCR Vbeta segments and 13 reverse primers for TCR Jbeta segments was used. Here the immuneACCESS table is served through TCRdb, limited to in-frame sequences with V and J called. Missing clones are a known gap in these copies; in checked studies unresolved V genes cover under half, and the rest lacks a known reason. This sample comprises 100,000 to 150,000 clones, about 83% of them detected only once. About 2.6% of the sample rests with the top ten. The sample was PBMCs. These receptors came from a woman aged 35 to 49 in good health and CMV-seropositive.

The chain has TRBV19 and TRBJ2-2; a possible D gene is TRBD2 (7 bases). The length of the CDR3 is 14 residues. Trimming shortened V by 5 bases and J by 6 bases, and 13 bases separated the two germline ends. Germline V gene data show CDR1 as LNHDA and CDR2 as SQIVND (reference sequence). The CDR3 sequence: CASSPGGASGELFF. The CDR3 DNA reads TGTGCCAGTAGTCCGGGGGGCGCCTCCGGGGAGCTGTTTTTT.

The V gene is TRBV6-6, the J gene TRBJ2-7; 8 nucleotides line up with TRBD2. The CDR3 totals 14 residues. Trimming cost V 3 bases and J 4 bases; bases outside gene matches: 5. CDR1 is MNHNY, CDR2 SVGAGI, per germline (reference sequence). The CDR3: CASSYPSGGYEQYF. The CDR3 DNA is TGTGCCAGCAGTTATCCTTCGGGGGGGTACGAGCAGTACTTC.

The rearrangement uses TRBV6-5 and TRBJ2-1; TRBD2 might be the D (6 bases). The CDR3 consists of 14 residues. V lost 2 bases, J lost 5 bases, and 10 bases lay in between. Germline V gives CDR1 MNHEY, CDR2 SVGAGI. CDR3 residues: CASSYNIADNEQFF. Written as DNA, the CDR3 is TGTGCCAGCAGTTACAATATAGCGGACAATGAGCAGTTCTTC.

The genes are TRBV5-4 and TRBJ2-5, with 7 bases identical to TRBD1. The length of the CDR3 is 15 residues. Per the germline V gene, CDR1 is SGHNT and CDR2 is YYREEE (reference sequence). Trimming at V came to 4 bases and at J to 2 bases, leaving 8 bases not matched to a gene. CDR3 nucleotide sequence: TGTGCCAGCAGCAAGAATAAGGGACAGCAAGAGACCCAGTACTTC. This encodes CASSKNKGQQETQYF.

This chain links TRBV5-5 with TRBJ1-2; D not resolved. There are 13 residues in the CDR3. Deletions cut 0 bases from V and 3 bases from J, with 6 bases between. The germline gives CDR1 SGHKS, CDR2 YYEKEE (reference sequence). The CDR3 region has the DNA TGTGCCAGCAGCTTGGACTCTCACTATGGCTACACCTTC. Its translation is CASSLDSHYGYTF.

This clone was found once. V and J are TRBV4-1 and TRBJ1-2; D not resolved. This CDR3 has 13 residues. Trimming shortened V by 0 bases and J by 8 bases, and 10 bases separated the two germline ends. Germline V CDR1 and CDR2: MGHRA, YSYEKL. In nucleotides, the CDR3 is TGCGCCAGCAGCCAAGAACGGTTAGCGGGCTACACCTTC. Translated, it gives CASSQERLAGYTF.

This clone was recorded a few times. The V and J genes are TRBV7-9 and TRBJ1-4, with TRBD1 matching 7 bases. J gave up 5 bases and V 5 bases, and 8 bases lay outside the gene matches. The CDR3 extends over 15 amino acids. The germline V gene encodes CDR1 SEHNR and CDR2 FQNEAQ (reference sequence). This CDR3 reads CASSTYRGGNEKLFF. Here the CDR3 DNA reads TGTGCCAGCAGCACCTACAGGGGTGGAAATGAAAAACTGTTTTTT.

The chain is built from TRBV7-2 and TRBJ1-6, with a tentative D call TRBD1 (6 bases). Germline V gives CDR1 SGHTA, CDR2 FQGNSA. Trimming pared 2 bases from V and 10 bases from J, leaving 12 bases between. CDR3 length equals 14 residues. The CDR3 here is CASSLREGGSPLHF. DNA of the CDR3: TGTGCCAGCAGCTTAAGAGAAGGGGGATCACCCCTCCACTTT. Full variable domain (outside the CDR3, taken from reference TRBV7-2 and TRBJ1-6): GAGVSQSPSNKVTEKGKDVELRCDPISGHTALYWYRQSLGQGLEFLIYFQGNSAPDKSGLPSDRFSAERTGGSVSTLTIQRTQQEDSAVYLCASSLREGGSPLHFGNGTRLTVT.

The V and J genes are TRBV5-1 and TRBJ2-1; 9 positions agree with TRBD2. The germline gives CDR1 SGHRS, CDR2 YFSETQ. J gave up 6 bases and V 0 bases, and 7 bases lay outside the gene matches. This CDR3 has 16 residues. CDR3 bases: TGCGCCAGCAGCTTGGCCGTAGCGGGAGAGGTCAATGAGCAGTTCTTC. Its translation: CASSLAVAGEVNEQFF.